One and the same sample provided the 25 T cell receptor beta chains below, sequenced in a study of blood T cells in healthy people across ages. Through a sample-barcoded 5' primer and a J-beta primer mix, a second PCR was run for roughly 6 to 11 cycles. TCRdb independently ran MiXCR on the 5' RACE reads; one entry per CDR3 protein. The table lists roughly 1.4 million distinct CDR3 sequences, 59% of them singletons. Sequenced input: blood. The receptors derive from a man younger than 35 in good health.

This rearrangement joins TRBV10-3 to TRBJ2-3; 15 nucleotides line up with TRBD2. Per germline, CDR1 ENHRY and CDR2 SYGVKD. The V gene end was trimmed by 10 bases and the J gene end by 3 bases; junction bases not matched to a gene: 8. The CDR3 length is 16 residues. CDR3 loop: CATEPGLAGGTDTQYF. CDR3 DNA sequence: TGTGCCACCGAACCGGGACTAGCGGGGGGAACAGATACGCAGTATTTT.

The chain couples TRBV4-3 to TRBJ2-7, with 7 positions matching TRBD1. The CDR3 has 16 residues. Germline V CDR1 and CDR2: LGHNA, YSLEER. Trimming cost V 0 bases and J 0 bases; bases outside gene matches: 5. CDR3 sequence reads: CASSQDEAGGSYEQYF. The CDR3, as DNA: TGCGCCAGCAGCCAAGATGAGGCAGGGGGCTCCTACGAGCAGTACTTC.

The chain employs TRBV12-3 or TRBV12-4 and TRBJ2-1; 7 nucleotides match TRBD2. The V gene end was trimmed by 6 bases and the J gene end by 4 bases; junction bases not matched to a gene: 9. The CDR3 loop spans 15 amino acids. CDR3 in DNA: TGTGCCAGCAGACCGGGAGGCGGGGATTACAATGAGCAGTTCTTC. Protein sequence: CASRPGGGDYNEQFF.

The CDR3 loop reads CASTPIPSSYNEQFF. The CDR3 region has the DNA TGTGCCAGCACCCCGATTCCCAGCTCCTACAATGAGCAGTTCTTC. This chain joins TRBV6-2 or TRBV6-3 and TRBJ2-1; unclear D gene. The CDR3 sequence is 15 residues long. V lost 7 bases and J lost 0, with 13 bases in between. Germline-derived CDR1 and CDR2 are MNHEY and SVGEGT.

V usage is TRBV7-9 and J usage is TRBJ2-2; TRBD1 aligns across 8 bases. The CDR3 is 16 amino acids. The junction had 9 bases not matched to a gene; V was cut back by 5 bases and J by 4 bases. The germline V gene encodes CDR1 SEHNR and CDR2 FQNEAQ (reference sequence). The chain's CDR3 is CASSLPLTGGTGELFF. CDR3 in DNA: TGTGCCAGCAGCCTACCTCTAACAGGGGGCACCGGGGAGCTGTTTTTT.

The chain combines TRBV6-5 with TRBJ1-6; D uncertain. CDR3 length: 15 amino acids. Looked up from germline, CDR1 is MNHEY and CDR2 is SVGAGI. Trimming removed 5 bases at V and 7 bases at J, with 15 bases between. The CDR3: CASSGSTLGNSPLHF. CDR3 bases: TGTGCCAGCAGTGGCTCGACACTAGGCAATTCACCCCTCCACTTT.

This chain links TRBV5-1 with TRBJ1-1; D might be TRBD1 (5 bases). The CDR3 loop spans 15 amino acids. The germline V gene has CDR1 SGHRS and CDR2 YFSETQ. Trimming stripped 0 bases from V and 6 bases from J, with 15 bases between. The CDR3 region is CASSLASTGDAEAFF. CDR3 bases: TGCGCCAGCAGCTTGGCCTCAACAGGCGATGCTGAAGCTTTCTTT. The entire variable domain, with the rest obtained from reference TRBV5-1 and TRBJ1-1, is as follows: KAGVTQTPRYLIKTRGQQVTLSCSPISGHRSVSWYQQTPGQGLQFLFEYFSETQRNKGNFPGRFSGRQFSNSRSEMNVSTLELGDSALYLCASSLASTGDAEAFFGQGTRLTVV.

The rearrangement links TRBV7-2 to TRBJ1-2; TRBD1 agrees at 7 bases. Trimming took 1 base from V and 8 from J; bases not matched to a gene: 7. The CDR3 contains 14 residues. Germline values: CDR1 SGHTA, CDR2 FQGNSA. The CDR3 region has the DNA TGTGCCAGCAGCTTAGAAGGGGGCGATTACGGCTACACCTTC. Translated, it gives CASSLEGGDYGYTF.

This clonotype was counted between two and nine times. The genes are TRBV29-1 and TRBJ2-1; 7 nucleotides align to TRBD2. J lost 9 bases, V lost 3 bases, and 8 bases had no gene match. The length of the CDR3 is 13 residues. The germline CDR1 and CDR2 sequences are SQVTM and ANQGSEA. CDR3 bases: TGCAGCGTTGAGGAGTTAGGGAGGGGTGAGCAGTTCTTC. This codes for CSVEELGRGEQFF.

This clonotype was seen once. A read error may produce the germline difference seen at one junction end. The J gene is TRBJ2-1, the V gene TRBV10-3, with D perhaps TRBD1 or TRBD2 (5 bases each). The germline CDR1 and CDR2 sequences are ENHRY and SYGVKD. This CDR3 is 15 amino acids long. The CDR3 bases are TGTGCCATCAGTGACGGGGCAGGGCCCTACAATGGGCAGTTCTTC. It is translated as CAISDGAGPYNGQFF.

CDR3 region: CASSVRSGGYTF. CDR3 nucleotides: TGTGCCAGCAGTGTCCGTAGCGGTGGCTACACCTTC. The V and J genes are TRBV3-1 and TRBJ1-2, with D hard to call. Trimming pared 6 bases from V and 7 bases from J, leaving 12 bases between. The V gene's germline CDR1 is LGHDT and CDR2 YNNKEL (reference sequence). The CDR3 has 12 amino acids. Filled out from reference TRBV3-1 and TRBJ1-2, the complete variable domain reads DTAVSQTPKYLVTQMGNDKSIKCEQNLGHDTMYWYKQDSKKFLKIMFSYNNKELIINETVPNRFSPKSPDKAHLNLHINSLELGDSAVYFCASSVRSGGYTFGSGTRLTVV.

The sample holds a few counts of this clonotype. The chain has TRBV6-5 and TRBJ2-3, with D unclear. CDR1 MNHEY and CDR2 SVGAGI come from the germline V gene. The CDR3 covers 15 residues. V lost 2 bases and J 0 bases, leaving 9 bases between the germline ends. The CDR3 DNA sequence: TGTGCCAGCAGTTACGAAACTTCTAGCACAGATACGCAGTATTTT. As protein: CASSYETSSTDTQYF.

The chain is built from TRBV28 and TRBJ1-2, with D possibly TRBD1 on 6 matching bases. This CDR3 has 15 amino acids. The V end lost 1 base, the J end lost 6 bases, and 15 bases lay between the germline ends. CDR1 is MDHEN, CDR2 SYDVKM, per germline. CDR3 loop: CASSLFAGQSHGYTF. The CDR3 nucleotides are TGTGCCAGCAGTTTATTCGCCGGACAGAGCCATGGCTACACCTTC.

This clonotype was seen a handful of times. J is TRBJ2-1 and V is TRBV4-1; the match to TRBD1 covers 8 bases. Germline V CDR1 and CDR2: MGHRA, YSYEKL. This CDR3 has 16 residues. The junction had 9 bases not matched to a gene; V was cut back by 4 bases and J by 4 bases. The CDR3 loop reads CASSPTGGQAYNEQFF. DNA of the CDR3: TGCGCCAGCAGCCCCACCGGGGGACAGGCTTACAATGAGCAGTTCTTC.

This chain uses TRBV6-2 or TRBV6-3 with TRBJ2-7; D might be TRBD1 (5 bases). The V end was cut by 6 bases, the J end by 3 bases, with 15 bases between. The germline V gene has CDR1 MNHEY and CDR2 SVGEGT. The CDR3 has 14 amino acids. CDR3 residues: CASSPYLTDYEQYF. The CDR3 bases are TGTGCCAGCAGCCCGTACCTGACAGACTACGAGCAGTACTTC.

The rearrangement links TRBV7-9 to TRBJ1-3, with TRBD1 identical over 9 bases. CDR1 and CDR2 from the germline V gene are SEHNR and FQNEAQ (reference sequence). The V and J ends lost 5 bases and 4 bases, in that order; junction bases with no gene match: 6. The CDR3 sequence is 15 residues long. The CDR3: CASSRNRGLGNTIYF. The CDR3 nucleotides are TGTGCCAGCAGCCGAAACAGGGGGCTCGGAAACACCATATATTTT.

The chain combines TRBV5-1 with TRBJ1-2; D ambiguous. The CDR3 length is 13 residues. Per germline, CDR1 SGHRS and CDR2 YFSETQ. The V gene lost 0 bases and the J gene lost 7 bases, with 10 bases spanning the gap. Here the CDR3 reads CASSLAAAFGYTF. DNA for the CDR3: TGCGCCAGCAGCTTGGCGGCAGCCTTTGGCTACACCTTC.

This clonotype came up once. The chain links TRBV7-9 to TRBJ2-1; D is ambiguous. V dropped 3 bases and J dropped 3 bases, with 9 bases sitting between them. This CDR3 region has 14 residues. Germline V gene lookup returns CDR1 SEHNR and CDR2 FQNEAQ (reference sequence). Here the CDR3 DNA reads TGTGCCAGCAGCTTGTTTGACGGCTACAATGAGCAGTTCTTC. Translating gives CASSLFDGYNEQFF.

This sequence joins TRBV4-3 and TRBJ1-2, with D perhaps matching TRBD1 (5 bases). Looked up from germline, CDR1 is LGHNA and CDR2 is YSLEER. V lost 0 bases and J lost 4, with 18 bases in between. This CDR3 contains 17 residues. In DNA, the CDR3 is TGCGCCAGCAGCCAAGATCTGAGACAGAATTACCTCTATGGCTACACCTTC. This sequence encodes CASSQDLRQNYLYGYTF.

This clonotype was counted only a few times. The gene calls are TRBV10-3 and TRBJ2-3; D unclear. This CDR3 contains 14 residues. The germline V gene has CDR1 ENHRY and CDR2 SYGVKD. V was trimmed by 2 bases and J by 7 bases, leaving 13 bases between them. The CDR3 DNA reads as TGTGCCATCAGTGAGGATGGCAGGTCGAATACGCAGTATTTT. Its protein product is CAISEDGRSNTQYF.

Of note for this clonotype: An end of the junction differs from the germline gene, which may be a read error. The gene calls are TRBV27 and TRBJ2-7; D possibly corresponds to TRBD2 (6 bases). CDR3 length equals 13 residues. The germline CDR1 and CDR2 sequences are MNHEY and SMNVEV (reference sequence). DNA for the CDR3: TGTGCCGGCAGTGTGGGACTTTCCTACGAGCAGTACTTC. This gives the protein CAGSVGLSYEQYF.

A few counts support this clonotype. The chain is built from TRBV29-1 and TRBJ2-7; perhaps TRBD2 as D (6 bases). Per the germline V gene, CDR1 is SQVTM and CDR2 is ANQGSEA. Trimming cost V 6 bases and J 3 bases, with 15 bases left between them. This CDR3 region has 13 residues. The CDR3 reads CSVYAPGLYEQYF. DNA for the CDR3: TGCAGCGTCTACGCGCCGGGACTCTACGAGCAGTACTTC.

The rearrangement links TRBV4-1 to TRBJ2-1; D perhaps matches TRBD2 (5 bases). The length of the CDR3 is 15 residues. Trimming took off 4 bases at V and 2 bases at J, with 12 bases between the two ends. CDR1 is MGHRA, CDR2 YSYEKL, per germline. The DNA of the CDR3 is TGCGCCAGCAGCCGAACAGAGGGCCCCTACAATGAGCAGTTCTTC. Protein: CASSRTEGPYNEQFF.

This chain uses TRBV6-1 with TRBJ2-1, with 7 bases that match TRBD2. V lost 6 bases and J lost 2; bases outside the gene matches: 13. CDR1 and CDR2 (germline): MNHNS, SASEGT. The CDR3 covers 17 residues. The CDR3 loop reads CASRSFTWSGTYNEQFF. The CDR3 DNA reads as TGTGCCAGCAGGTCCTTTACGTGGAGCGGGACCTACAATGAGCAGTTCTTC.

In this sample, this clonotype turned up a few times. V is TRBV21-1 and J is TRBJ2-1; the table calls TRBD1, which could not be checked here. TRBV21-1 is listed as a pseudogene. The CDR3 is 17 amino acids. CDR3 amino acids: CASSRGEGPSSYNEQFF. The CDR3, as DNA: TGTGCCAGCAGCAGGGGGGAAGGACCCAGCTCCTACAATGAGCAGTTCTTC.